The 3 T cell receptor beta chains below were found in one sample sequenced in a study of cytomegalovirus exposure and HLA in healthy donors (TCRdb year 2017). The library was built by means of the immunoSEQ multiplex PCR assay. For the multiplex PCR, a mixture combining 60 forward primers for TCR Vbeta segments and 13 reverse primers for TCR Jbeta segments was used. In its TCRdb copy, this immuneACCESS table keeps in-frame sequences only and misses some clones. Where compared with another copy, unresolved V genes explain less than half of these, and the others have no known cause. Within this sample are about 120,000 clones, with just under 75% of them counted one time only. The top ten clones comprise just over 2% of the sample. What was sequenced was PBMCs. All receptors derive from a human donor in good health.

This clone was found many times. The chain carries TRBV19 and TRBJ2-4; D possibly corresponds to TRBD1 (5 bases). Germline V gene sequence: CDR1 LNHDA, CDR2 SQIVND (reference sequence). V lost 3 bases and J 4 bases, leaving 10 bases between the germline ends. The CDR3 covers 14 residues. The CDR3 coding sequence is TGTGCCAGTAGTATTGCGGCAGGGAAAAACATTCAGTACTTC. Encoded protein: CASSIAAGKNIQYF.

A remark on this clone: An end of the junction does not agree with germline; a read error may underlie this. The chain links TRBV18 to TRBJ2-7; 8 bases match TRBD1. Germline loops: CDR1 KGHSH, CDR2 LQKENI. The CDR3 is 13 residues long. Written as DNA, the CDR3 is TGTGCCAGCTCGCCACACGGGACAGGTGAGCAGTACTTC. Translation: CASSPHGTGEQYF.

The CDR3 region is CASSPQGISSYEQYF. The CDR3 DNA reads TGTGCCAGCAGCCCACAGGGAATATCCTCCTACGAGCAGTACTTC. The rearrangement joins TRBV7-2 to TRBJ2-7; D possibly corresponds to TRBD1 (6 bases). CDR1 and CDR2 from the germline V gene are SGHTA and FQGNSA. Trimming pared 5 bases from V and 0 bases from J, leaving 14 bases between. The CDR3 consists of 15 residues.